These 28 T cell receptor beta chains share one sample of origin, sequenced in a study of blood T cell repertoires in COVID-19. TCRdb's table, derived via immunoSEQ multiplex PCR, lists solely in-frame clones and lacks some. This sample has 340,000 or so clones, with 70% to 90% found just once. The sequenced sample consisted of PBMCs or T cells enriched from blood (not recorded which). The receptors here all came from a woman in her forties with acute COVID-19.

This chain links TRBV6-5 with TRBJ2-3; tentatively, D is TRBD2 (5 bases). Germline-derived CDR1 and CDR2 are MNHEY and SVGAGI. This CDR3 has 11 residues. CDR3 residues: CVSVNAGTQYF. For the CDR3, the DNA is TGTGTCTCCGTAAACGCGGGTACGCAGTATTTT.

The chain recombines TRBV5-1 with TRBJ1-4, with a possible D match to TRBD1 (6 bases). This CDR3 has 15 residues. The germline V gene has CDR1 SGHRS and CDR2 YFSETQ. Trimming pared 3 bases from V and 3 bases from J, leaving 12 bases between. In DNA form, the CDR3 reads TGCGCCAGCAGCTCCCAGGGGTTACCTAATGAAAAACTGTTTTTT. As protein: CASSSQGLPNEKLFF. The whole variable domain, remainder taken from reference TRBV5-1 and TRBJ1-4, is KAGVTQTPRYLIKTRGQQVTLSCSPISGHRSVSWYQQTPGQGLQFLFEYFSETQRNKGNFPGRFSGRQFSNSRSEMNVSTLELGDSALYLCASSSQGLPNEKLFFGSGTQLSVL.

The V call is TRBV28, the J call TRBJ2-3; perhaps TRBD2 as D (6 bases). V was shortened by 7 bases and J by 1 base, with 27 bases between the two germline ends. Germline loops: CDR1 MDHEN, CDR2 SYDVKM. The CDR3 runs to 19 residues. The CDR3 loop reads CASTTDRARGMSGTDTQYF. The CDR3 nucleotides are TGTGCCAGCACCACTGATCGGGCGCGGGGCATGAGTGGCACAGATACGCAGTATTTT.

The chain has TRBV15 and TRBJ2-5; perhaps TRBD2 as D (6 bases). The CDR3 consists of 15 residues. Per the germline V gene, CDR1 is LNHNV and CDR2 is YYDKDF (reference sequence). Trimming removed 2 bases at V and 2 bases at J, with 12 bases between. CDR3 coding DNA: TGTGCCACCAGCAGAAGGGCGGGGAGACAAGAGACCCAGTACTTC. As protein: CATSRRAGRQETQYF.

CDR3 sequence: CASSKDREVLFF. The CDR3 DNA sequence: TGCGCCAGCAGCAAGGACAGGGAGGTGCTGTTCTTC. This chain uses TRBV5-1 with TRBJ2-1, with TRBD1 matching 8 bases. J was trimmed by 15 bases and V by 4 bases; bases with no gene match: 9. Germline CDR1 SGHRS, CDR2 YFSETQ. The CDR3 length is 12 residues.

This clone was counted once. V and J are TRBV6-2 or TRBV6-3 and TRBJ1-1, with 8 bases aligning to TRBD1. The CDR3 contains 15 residues. Losses at the gene ends were 5 bases for V and 2 bases for J; bases not matched to a gene: 7. Per the germline V gene, CDR1 is MNHEY and CDR2 is SVGEGT. CDR3 in amino acids: CASSTRDRYNTEAFF. As DNA, the CDR3 is TGTGCCAGCAGTACCCGGGACAGGTATAACACTGAAGCTTTCTTT.

The gene calls are TRBV15 and TRBJ1-2; unclear D gene. Trimming removed 0 bases at V and 6 bases at J, with 26 bases between. CDR1 is LNHNV, CDR2 YYDKDF, per germline (reference sequence). The CDR3 spans 19 residues. The CDR3 sequence: CATSRESKTGLIAGDGYTF. The CDR3 nucleotides are TGTGCCACCAGCAGAGAGTCAAAAACCGGTCTTATAGCGGGTGATGGCTACACCTTC.

This chain links TRBV19 with TRBJ1-4, with TRBD1 as a possible D gene (6 bases). CDR3 length equals 15 residues. V was cut by 6 bases and J by 0 bases, with 11 bases left in between. Germline CDR1 reads LNHDA; CDR2 reads SQIVND (reference sequence). The CDR3 loop is CASSFDRTTNEKLFF. CDR3 nucleotide sequence: TGTGCCAGTAGCTTCGACAGGACAACTAATGAAAAACTGTTTTTT.

This rearrangement joins TRBV19 to TRBJ2-6; tentatively, D is TRBD1 (6 bases). The V and J ends lost 3 bases and 4 bases respectively, with 13 bases between them. Germline-derived CDR1 and CDR2 are LNHDA and SQIVND (reference sequence). This CDR3 is 16 amino acids long. Here the CDR3 reads CASSIFLGAGANVLTF. For the CDR3, the DNA is TGTGCCAGTAGTATCTTCTTGGGGGCAGGGGCCAACGTCCTGACTTTC.

The V call is TRBV15, the J call TRBJ1-5; D gene uncertain. Trimming removed 1 base from V and 4 bases from J, with 8 bases in between. From germline, CDR1 is LNHNV and CDR2 YYDKDF (reference sequence). CDR3 length: 14 amino acids. The CDR3, as DNA: TGTGCCACCAGCAGAGGCAAAGAGAATCAGCCCCAGCATTTT. Encoded protein: CATSRGKENQPQHF.

The rearrangement links TRBV7-2 to TRBJ2-3; the match to TRBD2 covers 14 bases. J was trimmed by 3 bases and V by 4 bases; bases with no gene match: 3. The germline V gene encodes CDR1 SGHTA and CDR2 FQGNSA. This CDR3 is built from 16 residues. CDR3 region: CASSSGLAGGTDTQYF. DNA of the CDR3: TGTGCCAGCAGCTCCGGACTAGCGGGAGGTACAGATACGCAGTATTTT.

The DNA of the CDR3 is TGTGCCAGCACGTCTCCAGAAACAGGACCCACACTCGGCTATGGCTACACCTTC. Translated: CASTSPETGPTLGYGYTF. This rearrangement joins TRBV2 to TRBJ1-2, with TRBD1 as a possible D gene (5 bases). There are 18 residues in the CDR3. Between the trimmed V and J ends, which lost 7 bases and 4 bases, there was a span of 28 bases. The germline V gene encodes CDR1 SNHLY and CDR2 FYNNEI.

This clone came up once. As DNA, the CDR3 is TGTGCCAGCAGCTTTTCGGGTAGCGGGATCTCCTACAATGAGCAGTTCTTC. It yields the protein CASSFSGSGISYNEQFF. The chain joins TRBV7-9 to TRBJ2-1; 8 nucleotides align to TRBD2. V was pared by 3 bases and J by 0 bases, with 7 bases of the junction left unmatched. This CDR3 spans 17 amino acids. Germline CDR1 and CDR2: SEHNR and FQNEAQ (reference sequence).

The chain links TRBV10-3 to TRBJ2-7; 15 bases align to TRBD2. This CDR3 spans 15 amino acids. Germline-derived CDR1 and CDR2 are ENHRY and SYGVKD. The J segment lost 3 bases and the V segment lost 6 bases, leaving 3 bases of the junction unmatched. The chain's CDR3 is CAISGLAGGDYEQYF. DNA of the CDR3: TGTGCCATCAGCGGACTAGCGGGGGGGGACTACGAGCAGTACTTC.

V and J are TRBV5-4 and TRBJ1-1; weak D call: TRBD1 (6 bases). This CDR3 spans 16 amino acids. Trimming left V 0 bases short and J 1 base short, with 13 bases between. Per the germline V gene, CDR1 is SGHNT and CDR2 is YYREEE (reference sequence). For the CDR3, the DNA is TGTGCCAGCAGCTTGGATTGGGGGCGACCGAACACTGAAGCTTTCTTT. This translates into CASSLDWGRPNTEAFF.

The chain links TRBV18 to TRBJ1-2, with TRBD1 identical over 10 bases. CDR1 KGHSH and CDR2 LQKENI come from the germline V gene. The CDR3 has 15 amino acids. The junction had 8 bases not matched to a gene; V was cut back by 3 bases and J by 7 bases. Here the CDR3 reads CASSPAGQGKSGYTF. DNA of the CDR3: TGTGCCAGCTCACCGGCGGGACAGGGGAAGAGTGGCTACACCTTC.

V gene TRBV6-5 combines with J gene TRBJ2-7; tentative D call: TRBD2 (5 bases). The CDR3 runs 15 residues. Germline V CDR1 and CDR2: MNHEY, SVGAGI. V dropped 2 bases and J dropped 3 bases, with 14 bases sitting between them. In DNA, the CDR3 is TGTGCCAGCAGTTACGAGGGCGGCGTCTACTACGAGCAGTACTTC. Residues: CASSYEGGVYYEQYF.

This chain joins TRBV7-9 and TRBJ1-6, with D tentatively TRBD1 (5 bases). CDR1 SEHNR and CDR2 FQNEAQ come from the germline V gene (reference sequence). This CDR3 is built from 14 residues. V lost 5 bases to trimming and J lost 9 bases, with 14 bases between them. The CDR3: CASSRDLQGSPLHF. The CDR3, as DNA: TGTGCCAGCAGCAGGGACCTTCAGGGTTCACCCCTCCACTTT. Full variable domain (missing parts from reference TRBV7-9 and TRBJ1-6): DTGVSQNPRHKITKRGQNVTFRCDPISEHNRLYWYRQTLGQGPEFLTYFQNEAQLEKSRLLSDRFSAERPKGSFSTLEIQRTEQGDSAMYLCASSRDLQGSPLHFGNGTRLTVT.

The chain joins TRBV29-1 to TRBJ2-7, with 7 bases fitting TRBD1. The CDR3 totals 12 residues. V lost 7 bases to trimming and J lost 0 bases; unmatched junction nucleotides: 3. Germline lookup yields CDR1 SQVTM and CDR2 ANQGSEA. The CDR3 protein is CSGGQNSYEQYF. Written as DNA, the CDR3 is TGCAGCGGGGGACAGAACTCCTACGAGCAGTACTTC.

A single count supports this clone. The rearrangement uses TRBV5-1 and TRBJ1-1; TRBD1 aligns across 9 bases. The CDR3 is 16 amino acids. Germline trimming cut 2 bases from V and 3 bases from J; bases unmatched to any gene: 8. Germline V gene sequence: CDR1 SGHRS, CDR2 YFSETQ. This CDR3 is CASSLQTTGGDTEAFF. The CDR3 region has the DNA TGCGCCAGCAGCTTACAGACTACAGGGGGCGACACTGAAGCTTTCTTT.

The V call is TRBV2, the J call TRBJ2-6, with D hard to call. With 3 bases removed from V and 0 bases from J, the gap between germline ends came to 6 bases. There are 15 residues in the CDR3. Germline CDR1 and CDR2: SNHLY and FYNNEI. The CDR3: CASSEGTSGANVLTF. CDR3 DNA: TGTGCCAGCAGTGAGGGCACCTCTGGGGCCAACGTCCTGACTTTC.

The chain combines TRBV7-2 with TRBJ1-5; no firm D call. The CDR3 is 14 residues long. Per germline, CDR1 SGHTA and CDR2 FQGNSA. V gave up 1 base and J gave up 6 bases, with 10 bases separating them. The CDR3 DNA reads as TGTGCCAGCAGCTTAGTTAGCGTGGGTCAGCCCCAGCATTTT. Its translation: CASSLVSVGQPQHF.

The chain has TRBV5-1 and TRBJ1-6; maybe TRBD1 (6 bases). The V gene lost 2 bases and the J gene lost 7 bases, with 13 bases spanning the gap. The germline V gene encodes CDR1 SGHRS and CDR2 YFSETQ. The CDR3 consists of 15 residues. The CDR3 DNA reads as TGCGCCAGCAGCTTCAGGACAGTGGAGAATTCACCCCTCCACTTT. Protein sequence: CASSFRTVENSPLHF.

This clone was counted once. The rearrangement joins TRBV18 to TRBJ1-5, with D perhaps TRBD1 (5 bases). The CDR3 runs to 15 residues. Germline CDR1 is KGHSH and CDR2 is LQKENI. The V end lost 4 bases, the J end lost 0 bases, and 10 bases lay between the germline ends. DNA of the CDR3: TGTGCCAGCTCACTTGCCAGGGATAGCAATCAGCCCCAGCATTTT. Amino acids: CASSLARDSNQPQHF.

The J gene is TRBJ1-5, the V gene TRBV6-5, with unresolved D. V lost 7 bases and J lost 2, with 9 bases in between. The CDR3 extends over 13 amino acids. Germline V gives CDR1 MNHEY, CDR2 SVGAGI. As DNA, the CDR3 is TGTGCCAGCACTTCTCGGGGCAATCAGCCCCAGCATTTT. This codes for CASTSRGNQPQHF.

This chain connects TRBV6-5 to TRBJ2-7; tentative D call: TRBD1 (6 bases). Trimming shortened V by 5 bases and J by 0 bases, and 11 bases separated the two germline ends. The germline CDR1 and CDR2 sequences are MNHEY and SVGAGI. This CDR3 has 14 residues. CDR3 sequence reads: CASSLGQLSYEQYF. DNA for the CDR3: TGTGCCAGCAGTCTCGGACAGCTCTCCTACGAGCAGTACTTC.

V is TRBV7-2 and J is TRBJ1-5; the D is unclear. Germline CDR1 and CDR2: SGHTA and FQGNSA. This CDR3 is built from 15 residues. Deletions cut 3 bases from V and 0 bases from J, with 9 bases between. The CDR3 sequence is CASSLSGSSNQPQHF. CDR3 nucleotides: TGTGCCAGCAGCTTGTCGGGATCTAGCAATCAGCCCCAGCATTTT.

V usage is TRBV7-9 and J usage is TRBJ1-3; 11 bases match TRBD1. CDR1 is SEHNR and CDR2 is FQNEAQ in the germline V gene (reference sequence). V lost 3 bases to trimming and J lost 0 bases; unmatched junction nucleotides: 7. This CDR3 region has 18 residues. The CDR3 region is CASSLGDRGLSSGNTIYF. The CDR3 coding sequence is TGTGCCAGCAGCTTGGGGGACAGGGGGTTGAGCTCTGGAAACACCATATATTTT.